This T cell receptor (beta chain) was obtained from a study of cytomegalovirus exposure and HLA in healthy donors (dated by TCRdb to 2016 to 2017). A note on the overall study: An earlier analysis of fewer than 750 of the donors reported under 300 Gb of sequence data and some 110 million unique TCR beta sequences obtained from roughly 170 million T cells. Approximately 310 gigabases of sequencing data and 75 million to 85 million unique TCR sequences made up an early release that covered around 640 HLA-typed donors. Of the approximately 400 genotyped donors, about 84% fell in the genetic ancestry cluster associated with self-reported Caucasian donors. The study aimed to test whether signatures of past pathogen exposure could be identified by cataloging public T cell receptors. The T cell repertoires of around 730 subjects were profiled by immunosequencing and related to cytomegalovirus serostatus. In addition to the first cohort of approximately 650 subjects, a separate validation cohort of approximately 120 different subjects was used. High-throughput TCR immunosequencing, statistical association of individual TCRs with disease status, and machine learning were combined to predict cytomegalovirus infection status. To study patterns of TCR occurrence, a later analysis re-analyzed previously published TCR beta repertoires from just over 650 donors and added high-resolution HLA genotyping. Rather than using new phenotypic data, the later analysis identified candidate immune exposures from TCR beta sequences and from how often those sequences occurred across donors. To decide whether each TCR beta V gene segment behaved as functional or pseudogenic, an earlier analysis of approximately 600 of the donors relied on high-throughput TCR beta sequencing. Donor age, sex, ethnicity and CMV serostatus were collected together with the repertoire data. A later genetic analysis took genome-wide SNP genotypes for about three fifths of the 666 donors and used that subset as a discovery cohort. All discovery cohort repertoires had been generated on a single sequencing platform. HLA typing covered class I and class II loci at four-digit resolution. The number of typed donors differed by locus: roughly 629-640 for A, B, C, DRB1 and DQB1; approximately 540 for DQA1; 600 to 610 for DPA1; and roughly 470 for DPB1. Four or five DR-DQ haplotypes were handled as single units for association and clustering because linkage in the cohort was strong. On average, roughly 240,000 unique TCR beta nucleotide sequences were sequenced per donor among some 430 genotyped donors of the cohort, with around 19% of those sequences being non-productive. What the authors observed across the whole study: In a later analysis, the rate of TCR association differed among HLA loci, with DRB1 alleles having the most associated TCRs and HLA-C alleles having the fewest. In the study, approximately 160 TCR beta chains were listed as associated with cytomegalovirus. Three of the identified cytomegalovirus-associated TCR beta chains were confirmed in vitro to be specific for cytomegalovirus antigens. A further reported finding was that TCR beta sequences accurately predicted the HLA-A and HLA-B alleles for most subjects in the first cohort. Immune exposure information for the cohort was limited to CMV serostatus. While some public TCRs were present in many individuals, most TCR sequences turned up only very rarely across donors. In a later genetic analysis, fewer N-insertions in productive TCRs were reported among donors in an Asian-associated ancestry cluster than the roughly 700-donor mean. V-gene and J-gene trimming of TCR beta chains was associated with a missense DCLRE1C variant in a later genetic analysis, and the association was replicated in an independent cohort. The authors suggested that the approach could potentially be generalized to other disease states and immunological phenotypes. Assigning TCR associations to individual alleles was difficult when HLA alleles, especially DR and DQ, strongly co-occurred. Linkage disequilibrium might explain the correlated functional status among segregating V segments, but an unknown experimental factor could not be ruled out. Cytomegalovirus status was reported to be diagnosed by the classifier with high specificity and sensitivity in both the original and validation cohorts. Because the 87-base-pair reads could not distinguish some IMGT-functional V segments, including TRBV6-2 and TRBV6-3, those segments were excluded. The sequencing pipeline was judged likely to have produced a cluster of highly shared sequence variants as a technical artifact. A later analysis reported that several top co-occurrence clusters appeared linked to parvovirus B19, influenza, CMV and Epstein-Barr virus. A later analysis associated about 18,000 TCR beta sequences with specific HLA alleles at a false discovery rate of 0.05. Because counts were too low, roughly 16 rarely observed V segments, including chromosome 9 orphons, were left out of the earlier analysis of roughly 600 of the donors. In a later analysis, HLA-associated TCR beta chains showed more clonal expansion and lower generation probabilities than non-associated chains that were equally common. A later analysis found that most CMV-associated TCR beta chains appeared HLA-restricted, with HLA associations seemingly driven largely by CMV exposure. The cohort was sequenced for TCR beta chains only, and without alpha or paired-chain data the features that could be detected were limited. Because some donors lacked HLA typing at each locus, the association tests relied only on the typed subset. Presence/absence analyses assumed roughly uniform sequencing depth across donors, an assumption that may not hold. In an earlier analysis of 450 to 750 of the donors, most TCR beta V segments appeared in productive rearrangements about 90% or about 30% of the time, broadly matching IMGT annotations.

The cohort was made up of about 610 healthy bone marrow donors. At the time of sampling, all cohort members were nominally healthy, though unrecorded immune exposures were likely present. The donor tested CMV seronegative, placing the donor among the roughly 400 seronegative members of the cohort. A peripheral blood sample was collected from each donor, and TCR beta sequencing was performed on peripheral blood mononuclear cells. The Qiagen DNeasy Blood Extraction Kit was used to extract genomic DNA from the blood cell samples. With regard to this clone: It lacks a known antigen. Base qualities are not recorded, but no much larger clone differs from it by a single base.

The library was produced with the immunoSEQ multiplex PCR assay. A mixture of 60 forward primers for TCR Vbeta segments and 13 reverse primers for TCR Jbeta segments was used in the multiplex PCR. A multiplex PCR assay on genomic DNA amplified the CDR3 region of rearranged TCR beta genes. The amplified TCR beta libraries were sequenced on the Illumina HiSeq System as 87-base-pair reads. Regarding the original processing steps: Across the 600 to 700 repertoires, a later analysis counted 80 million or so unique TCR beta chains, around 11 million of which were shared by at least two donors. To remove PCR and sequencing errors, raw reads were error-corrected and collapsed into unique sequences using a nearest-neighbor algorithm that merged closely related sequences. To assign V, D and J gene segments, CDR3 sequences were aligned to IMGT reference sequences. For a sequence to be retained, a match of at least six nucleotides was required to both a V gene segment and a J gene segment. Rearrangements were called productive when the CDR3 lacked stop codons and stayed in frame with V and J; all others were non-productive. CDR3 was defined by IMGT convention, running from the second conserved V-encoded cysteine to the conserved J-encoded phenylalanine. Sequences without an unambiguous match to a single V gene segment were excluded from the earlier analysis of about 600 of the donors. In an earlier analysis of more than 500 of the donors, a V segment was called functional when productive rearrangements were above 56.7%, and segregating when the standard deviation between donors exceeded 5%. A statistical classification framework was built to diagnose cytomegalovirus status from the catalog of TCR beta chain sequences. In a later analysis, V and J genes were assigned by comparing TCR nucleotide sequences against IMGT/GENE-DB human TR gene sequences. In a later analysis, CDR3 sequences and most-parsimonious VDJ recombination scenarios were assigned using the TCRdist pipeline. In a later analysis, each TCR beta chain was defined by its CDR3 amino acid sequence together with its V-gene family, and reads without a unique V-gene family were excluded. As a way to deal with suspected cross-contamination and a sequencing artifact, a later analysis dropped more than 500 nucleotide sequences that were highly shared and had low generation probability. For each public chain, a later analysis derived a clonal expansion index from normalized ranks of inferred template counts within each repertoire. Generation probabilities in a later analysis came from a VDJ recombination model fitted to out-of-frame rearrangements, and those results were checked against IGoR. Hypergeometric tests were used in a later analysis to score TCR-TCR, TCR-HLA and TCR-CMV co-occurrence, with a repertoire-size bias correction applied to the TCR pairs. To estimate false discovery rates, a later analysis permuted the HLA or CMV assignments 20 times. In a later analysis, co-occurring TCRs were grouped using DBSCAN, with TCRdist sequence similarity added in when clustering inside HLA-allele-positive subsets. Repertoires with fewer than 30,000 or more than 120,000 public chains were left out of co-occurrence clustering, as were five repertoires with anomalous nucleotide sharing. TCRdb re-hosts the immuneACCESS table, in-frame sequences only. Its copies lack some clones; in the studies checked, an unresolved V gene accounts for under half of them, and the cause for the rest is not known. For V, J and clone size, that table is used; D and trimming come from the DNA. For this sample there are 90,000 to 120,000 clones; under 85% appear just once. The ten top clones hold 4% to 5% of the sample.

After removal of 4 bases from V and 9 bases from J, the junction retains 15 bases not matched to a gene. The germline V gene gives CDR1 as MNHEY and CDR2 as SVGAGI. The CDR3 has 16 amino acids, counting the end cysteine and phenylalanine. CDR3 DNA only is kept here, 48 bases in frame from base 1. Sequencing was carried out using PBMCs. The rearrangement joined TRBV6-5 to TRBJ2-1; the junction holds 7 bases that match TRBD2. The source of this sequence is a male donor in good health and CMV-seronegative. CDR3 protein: CASSFLSGTPRFEQFF. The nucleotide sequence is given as TGTGCCAGCAGTTTTTTAAGCGGGACCCCTCGGTTTGAGCAGTTCTTC.